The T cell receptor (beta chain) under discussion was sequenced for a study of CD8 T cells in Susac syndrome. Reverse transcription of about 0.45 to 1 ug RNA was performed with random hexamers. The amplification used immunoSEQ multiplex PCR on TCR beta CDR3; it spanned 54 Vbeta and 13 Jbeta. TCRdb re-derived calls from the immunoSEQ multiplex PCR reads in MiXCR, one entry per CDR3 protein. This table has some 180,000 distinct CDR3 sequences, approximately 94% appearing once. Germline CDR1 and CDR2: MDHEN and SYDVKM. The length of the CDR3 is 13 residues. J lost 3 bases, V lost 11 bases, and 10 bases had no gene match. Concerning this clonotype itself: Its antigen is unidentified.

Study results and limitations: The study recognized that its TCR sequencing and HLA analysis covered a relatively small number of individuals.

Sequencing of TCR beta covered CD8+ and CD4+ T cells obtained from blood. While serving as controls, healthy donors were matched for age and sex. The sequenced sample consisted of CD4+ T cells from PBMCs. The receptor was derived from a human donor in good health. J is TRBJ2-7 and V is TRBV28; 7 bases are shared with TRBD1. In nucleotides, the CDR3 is TGTGCCGAAGGCAGGGCAGGGGGCTACGAGCAGTACTTC. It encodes CAEGRAGGYEQYF.